One and the same sample provided the 3 T cell receptor beta chains below, sequenced in a study of cytomegalovirus exposure and HLA in healthy donors (TCRdb year 2017). The library was produced with the immunoSEQ multiplex PCR assay. Sourced from immuneACCESS, this table was stored by TCRdb with only in-frame sequences that have V and J called. A share of the clones is absent; for the studies checked, an unresolved V gene accounts for under half, and the remainder has no known explanation. Across this sample there are roughly 60,000 clones, with 90% to 95% seen only once. 1.3% of the sample comes from the top ten. The material sequenced was PBMCs. These receptors were collected from a woman under 30 in good health and CMV-seronegative.

The chain employs TRBV2 and TRBJ2-3; D unclear. This CDR3 spans 11 amino acids. V was clipped by 8 bases and J by 6 bases, with 9 bases between them. From germline, CDR1 is SNHLY and CDR2 FYNNEI. The CDR3 DNA reads as TGTGCCAGCCAGGTCCCCGATACGCAGTATTTT. This codes for CASQVPDTQYF.

The chain has TRBV4-1 and TRBJ2-1; 7 positions agree with TRBD2. This CDR3 comprises 15 residues. Germline-derived CDR1 and CDR2 are MGHRA and YSYEKL. After removal of 4 bases from V and 11 bases from J, the junction contained 14 bases not matched to a gene. CDR3 DNA sequence: TGCGCCAGCAGCCCCTTAGACCAGCGGGGAAATCAGCAGTTCTTC. Residues: CASSPLDQRGNQQFF.

The V gene is TRBV27, the J gene TRBJ2-6, with 11 bases identical to TRBD1. The ends lost 2 bases at V and 4 bases at J; junction bases unmatched: 7. Per the germline V gene, CDR1 is MNHEY and CDR2 is SMNVEV (reference sequence). The CDR3 covers 18 residues. The CDR3 reads CASSLDGQGASGANVLTF. In nucleotides, the CDR3 is TGTGCCAGCAGTTTAGACGGACAGGGGGCGTCAGGGGCCAACGTCCTGACTTTC.